These 3 T cell receptor beta chains came from one sample sequenced in a study of shared clonotypes between healthy human individuals. Only in-frame clones appear in the TCRdb table, and some are missing; sequencing was by immunoSEQ multiplex PCR. The sample holds some 1 million clones; approximately 72% are singletons and the top ten take roughly 1.4%. Specimen: memory CD4+ T cells sorted from blood. The subset denotes: CD45RA-negative fraction. These receptors originate from a man younger than 35 in good health.

This clone came up a few times. The chain recombines TRBV30 with TRBJ1-6; 7 bases fit TRBD1. CDR3 length: 15 residues. V shed 4 bases and J 9 bases; nucleotides not matched to a gene: 12. Germline CDR1 GTSNPN, CDR2 SVGIG (reference sequence). The CDR3 DNA is TGTGCCTGGAAAACCGGGACAGATCAGGCTTCACCCCTCCACTTT. Protein sequence: CAWKTGTDQASPLHF.

This clone has ten or more counts. The same CDR3 arises from other DNA sequences in this sample as well. This chain links TRBV2 with TRBJ2-1; 8 nucleotides agree with TRBD2. CDR3 size: 13 residues. Germline V gene data show CDR1 as SNHLY and CDR2 as FYNNEI. J lost 7 bases, V lost 4 bases, and 3 bases had no gene match. The CDR3 loop is CASSVERENEQFF. The CDR3 DNA is TGTGCCAGCAGTGTTGAGCGGGAGAATGAGCAGTTCTTC.

The gene calls are TRBV9 and TRBJ2-7; D is possibly TRBD1 (6 bases). V was cut by 3 bases and J by 4 bases, with 17 bases left in between. The CDR3 runs to 15 residues. Germline lookup yields CDR1 SGDLS and CDR2 YYNGEE. CDR3 in amino acids: CASSESDSVRYEQYF. For the CDR3, the DNA is TGTGCCAGCAGCGAGTCGGACAGTGTGAGGTACGAGCAGTACTTC.